This TCR beta chain comes out of a study of technical replicates of blood from a handful of donors. Assay: immunoSEQ multiplex PCR; the TCRdb copy retains only in-frame clones and omits some. The table has tens of thousands of clones, around 94% seen once. This clone was detected a few times. The source of this sequence is a human donor in good health. Sequenced input: T cells isolated from PBMCs.

The CDR3 spells CASSRQGGSTGELFF. Written as DNA, the CDR3 is TGCGCCAGCAGTAGACAAGGAGGGAGCACCGGGGAGCTGTTTTTT. The genes are TRBV10-1 and TRBJ2-2; TRBD2 is a possible D gene (6 bases). This CDR3 spans 15 amino acids. V lost 5 bases and J 4 bases, leaving 14 bases between the germline ends. The germline gives CDR1 WNHNN, CDR2 SYGVQD (reference sequence).